One TCR beta chain is described in this entry. This entry belongs to a study of shared clonotypes between healthy human individuals. Background on the study: The cohort had a couple of women and a few men, ages 18 to 49.

The V gene's germline CDR1 is ENHRY and CDR2 SYGVKD. Trimming took off 0 bases at V and 3 bases at J, with 6 bases between the two ends. CDR3 length: 13 residues. The assay was immunoSEQ multiplex PCR, and TCRdb's table has in-frame clones only and misses some. The repertoire holds approximately 710,000 clones, with 90% as singletons. The clonotype comes from a man between 18 and 29 years old in good health. Some clones in this sample may be carry-over from other donors' samples. Sequences were obtained from memory CD8+ T cells from PBMCs. The subset here: CD45RO+ cells pooled with CCR7-negative TemRA cells. The chain is built from TRBV10-3 and TRBJ2-7; no firm D call. CDR3 residues: CAISESSHYEQYF. The CDR3 region has the DNA TGTGCCATCAGTGAGTCGTCGCACTACGAGCAGTACTTC.